The source of this TCR beta chain is a study of blood T cell repertoires in COVID-19 (dated by TCRdb to between 2020 and 2021). Background on the whole study: The collaborator samples originated in the United States, Italy and Spain and spanned the acute and convalescent phases of COVID-19. The material from the prospective study consisted of cDNA or gDNA derived from T cells, B-cell-depleted T cells, or PBMCs. Subjects who had been exposed to COVID-19, were actively infected with it, or had recovered from it provided the deeply sampled blood TCRbeta repertoires that made up the dataset. The repertoires were released in a freely available public database meant as a resource for research on the immune response to SARS-CoV-2. The samples were drawn from the first 160 participants of the ongoing ImmuneRACE study and from about 1,200 subjects provided by 6 global collaborators. Sample metadata almost always included a de-identified subject ID, COVID-19 status, age in years and sex. Where available, HLA class I and class II types were obtained from metadata supplied by the sample provider rather than from assay-based typing. What the work shows at the level of the full study, not this receptor alone: How much clinical and demographic metadata was included differed by source and by participant, and the metadata was provided uncurated.

In the prospective study, participants were 18 to 89 years old, resided in about two dozen geographic areas of the United States, and were enrolled through a virtual design. In the prospective study, participants were assigned to cohorts based on the clinical history participants reported in a screening survey and a study questionnaire. Recovered participants in ImmuneRACE Cohort 3 were defined by two consecutive negative NP/OP PCR tests, clearance by a healthcare professional, or resolution of symptoms. In the prospective study, mobile phlebotomists collected whole blood, serum and a nasopharyngeal or oropharyngeal swab from each participant. Over an approximately 2-month period, participants in the prospective study had the option of providing additional blood draws and questionnaires. Blood samples from the prospective study were shipped frozen or at room temperature prior to DNA extraction.

This clone was detected once. Its recognized antigen is unknown. No base quality values were provided; no much bigger clone lies one nucleotide off. Trimming accounts for 5 bases at V and 6 bases at J, while the number of junction bases matched to no gene is 6. CDR1 LNHDA and CDR2 SQIVND are derived from the germline V gene (reference sequence). Spanning cysteine to phenylalanine, the CDR3 consists of 14 amino acids. Kept here is only the CDR3 DNA, which spans 42 bases and is read in frame from base 1. The immunoSEQ Assay, a bias-controlled multiplex PCR, was used to amplify TCRbeta CDR3 regions from genomic DNA. The original pipeline was this. The number of nucleated cells in each sample was estimated from the amplification of reference gene primers within the assay. To quantify the absolute abundance of each unique TCRbeta CDR3 rearrangement, sequence reads were collapsed and filtered. For each sample, productive Simpson clonality was calculated by taking the square root of Simpson's diversity index across productive rearrangements. This immuneACCESS table, as held by TCRdb, lists in-frame sequences with V and J called but not all clones. Of the missing ones, under half trace to an unresolved V gene in checked studies; the others have no known cause. V and J calls and clone size come straight from that table; D and trimming were deduced from the DNA. The sample contains over 400,000 clones, around nine tenths of them found a single time. Around 7.9% of the sample is held by the ten biggest clonotypes.

Specimen: PBMCs or T cells enriched from blood (not recorded which). This chain is built from TRBV19 and TRBJ2-2; 7 bases in the middle match TRBD1. This receptor was obtained from a woman aged 60-75 years who had recovered from COVID-19. The CDR3 sequence is CASSPRGLAGELFF. The nucleotides read TGTGCCAGTAGTCCTAGGGGGCTCGCCGGGGAGCTGTTTTTT.